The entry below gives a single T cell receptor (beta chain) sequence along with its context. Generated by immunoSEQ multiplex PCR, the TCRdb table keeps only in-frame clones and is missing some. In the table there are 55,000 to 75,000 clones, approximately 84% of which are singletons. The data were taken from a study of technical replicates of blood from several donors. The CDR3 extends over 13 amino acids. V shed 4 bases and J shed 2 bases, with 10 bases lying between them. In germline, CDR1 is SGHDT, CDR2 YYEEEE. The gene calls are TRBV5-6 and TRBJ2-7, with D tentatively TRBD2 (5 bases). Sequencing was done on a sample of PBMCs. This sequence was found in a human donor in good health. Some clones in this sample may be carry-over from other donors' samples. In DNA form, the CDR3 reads TGTGCCAGCAGCCCCGGGATTACCTACGAGCAGTACTTC. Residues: CASSPGITYEQYF.